The clone carrying this TCR beta chain has a count of ten or more. The target antigen is unknown. These data are taken from a study of blood T cells in healthy people across ages. Each sample provided at least 6 micrograms of extracted total RNA. The study's findings and limits: There were more naive CD4+ cells and higher diversity in long-lived donors than in aged donors.

Then a second PCR, running roughly 7 to 12 cycles, was carried out with a sample-barcoded 5' primer and a J-beta primer mix. Researchers report that a template-switch adaptor with 12 random nucleotides tagged each cDNA molecule. TCRdb reprocessed the 5' RACE reads with MiXCR, giving one entry per CDR3 protein. The table has 650,000 to 800,000 distinct CDR3 sequences, 40% to 50% seen once. Per germline, CDR1 KGHDR and CDR2 SFDVKD. CDR3 length equals 11 residues. V lost 5 bases and J 9 bases, leaving 7 bases between the germline ends. V and J are TRBV24-1 and TRBJ2-1, with D perhaps assigned TRBD1 or TRBD2 (5 bases each). This clonotype was obtained from a man in his sixties in good health. Input material: blood. CDR3 amino acids: CATSGDGEQFF. The CDR3 coding sequence is TGTGCCACCAGTGGGGACGGTGAGCAGTTCTTC.